The T cell receptor (beta chain) described here comes from a study of human thymus T cells (dated by TCRdb to about 2020). With respect to the entire study: TCR alpha and beta repertoires from roughly 8 infant thymus samples and four related peripheral blood samples were characterized in the study. The cohort included about six male and a couple of female infants, with donor ages spanning 7 to 244 days. General study outcomes and caveats: V and J gene segment usage appeared biased in both thymic and peripheral blood repertoires. The related research reported highly overlapping thymic TCR repertoires among unrelated individuals. On average, approximately 790,000 unique TCRB clonotypes were obtained from thymus samples, compared with about 84,000 from blood samples.

A remark on this clone: No antigen is known for it. Base qualities were left out, and no much larger clone turns up one base away.

The thymus tissue came from surgical resects taken out during corrective cardiac surgery. The donors were immunologically healthy infants in Finland who had open corrective cardiac surgery for congenital heart defects. After being mechanically released from the tissue, thymocytes were kept at -70 degrees C in pellets of about 9.5-30 million cells. A QIAsymphony instrument was used to extract genomic DNA from the frozen cell pellets. The CDR3 sequence holds 19 residues, the cysteine and phenylalanine included. The entry retains the CDR3 DNA only, 57 bases that are in frame from base 1. Between the V and J ends, shortened by 1 base and 5 bases respectively, the junction contains 24 bases. The germline V gene (reference sequence) provides CDR1 LNHNV and CDR2 YYDKDF. The immunoSEQ multiplex PCR assay was used to amplify the TCRB and TCRAD loci from a standardized quantity of quality-controlled genomic DNA. The V(D)J region was spanned by amplicons of a length sufficient to cover the CDR3 and to identify V and J genes. The commercial immunoSEQ service was used to sequence amplicons on an Illumina platform. The study's own analysis went as follows. Primer bias and sequencing errors were corrected as previously described, and TCRAD and TCRB were defined on the basis of the IMGT database. Analysis of the repertoires was done with immunoSEQ Analyzer 3.0 and VDJTools and included basic statistics, V/J segment usage, diversity estimates, rarefaction and pairwise overlap. Diversity was estimated using the Chao1, ChaoE, Efron-Thisted, Shannon and inverse Simpson indices, and was also estimated on datasets down-sampled to the size of the smallest sample. Repertoire overlap used strict matching of CDR3 nucleotide sequence, V gene and J gene, with Jaccard-based multidimensional scaling clustering. This is the immuneACCESS table as TCRdb keeps it, with only in-frame sequences that have V and J called. A part of the clones is gone; compared with another copy, unresolved V genes explain less than half, and the rest is unexplained. The DNA gave D and trimming, while V, J and clone size come from that table. The sample contains tens of thousands of clones, 90% to 95% of them found a single time. 0.034% of the sample comes from the top ten.

Source material: thymus tissue. The receptor chain draws on TRBV15 and TRBJ2-1; a confident D gene designation cannot be given. The clonotype originates from a girl under three years old with a congenital heart defect but otherwise immunologically healthy. The nucleotide sequence is TGTGCCACCAGCAGAGTCCAACGGCCGGGTTTCCGACCCAACAATGAGCAGTTCTTC. It translates as CATSRVQRPGFRPNNEQFF. This CDR3, with the reference TRBV15 and TRBJ2-1 proteins standing in past its ends, gives the full variable domain DAMVIQNPRYQVTQFGKPVTLSCSQTLNHNVMYWYQQKSSQAPKLLFHYYDKDFNNEADTPDNFQSRRPNTSFCFLDIRSPGLGDTAMYLCATSRVQRPGFRPNNEQFFGPGTRLTVL.